The 3 T cell receptor beta chains below come from one sample, sequenced in a study of identical twins. TCRdb recomputed calls from the 5' RACE reads with MiXCR, one row per CDR3 protein. The table records 1.5 million to 2 million distinct CDR3 sequences, less than 35% of them present only once. The sequenced sample consisted of cord blood. These receptors originate from a newborn girl in good health.

V is TRBV11-2 and J is TRBJ2-7; D is undetermined. With 0 bases removed from V and 3 bases from J, the gap between germline ends came to 12 bases. The CDR3 is made up of 15 amino acids. Germline CDR1 SGHAT, CDR2 FQNNGV. The CDR3 loop is CASSLDTRYLYEQYF. The DNA for the CDR3 is TGTGCCAGCAGCTTAGATACCCGCTACCTCTACGAGCAGTACTTC.

The chain is built from TRBV5-1 and TRBJ2-7, with 11 positions matching TRBD2. V shed 0 bases, J shed 7 bases, and the junction held 9 bases outside the gene matches. CDR1 SGHRS and CDR2 YFSETQ come from the germline V gene. This CDR3 is built from 16 residues. CDR3 protein: CASSLGPLAGANEQYF. DNA of the CDR3: TGCGCCAGCAGCTTGGGACCACTAGCGGGAGCAAATGAGCAGTACTTC.

The chain joins TRBV14 to TRBJ2-1, with TRBD2 matching 8 bases. TRBJ2-7 explains the end of the DNA better; the J call may be wrong. From germline, CDR1 is SGHDN and CDR2 FVKESK. The CDR3 spans 14 residues. Here the CDR3 DNA reads TGTGCCACCCAGCGGGGGAGCTCCTACAATGAGCAGTACTTC. It specifies CATQRGSSYNEQYF.